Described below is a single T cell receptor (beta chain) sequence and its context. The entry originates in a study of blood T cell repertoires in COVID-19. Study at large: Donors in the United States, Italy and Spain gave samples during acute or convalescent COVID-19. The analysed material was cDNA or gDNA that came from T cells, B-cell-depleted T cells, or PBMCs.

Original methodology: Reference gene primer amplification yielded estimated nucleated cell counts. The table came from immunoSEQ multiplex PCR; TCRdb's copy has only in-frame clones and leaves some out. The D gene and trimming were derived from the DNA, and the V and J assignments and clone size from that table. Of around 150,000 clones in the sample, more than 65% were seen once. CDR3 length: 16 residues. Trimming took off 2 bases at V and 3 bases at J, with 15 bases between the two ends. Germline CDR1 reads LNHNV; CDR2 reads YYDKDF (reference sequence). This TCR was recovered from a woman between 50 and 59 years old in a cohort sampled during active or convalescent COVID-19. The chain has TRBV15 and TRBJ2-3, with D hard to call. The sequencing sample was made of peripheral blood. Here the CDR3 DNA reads TGTGCCACCAGCAGAAATGTGGGCTTGCCGACAGATACGCAGTATTTT. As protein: CATSRNVGLPTDTQYF.